Ten or more counts support the clone carrying this T cell receptor beta chain. The target antigen is unknown. This record belongs to a study of T-cell reconstitution after alpha-beta-depleted transplantation in children. Molecular barcoding with unique molecular identifiers was used for the TCRbeta library. One entry per CDR3 protein results from TCRdb running MiXCR on the PCR reads. The table has roughly 300,000 distinct CDR3 sequences, approximately 10% seen once. Study-wide findings and caveats: Surviving recipient cells, namely T cells and thymic progenitors, were the source of high day-60 TCRbeta diversity in some patients. T-cell counts and diversity at one year following transplant were attributed mainly to newly produced T cells.

This TCR was recovered from a male patient under 10 years old who had a stem cell transplant for chronic granulomatous disease, so the T cells may come from the graft donor. The starting material was peripheral blood, obtained 180 days after TCRalphabeta/CD19-depleted stem cell transplant.

Here the CDR3 reads CASSSPDLGKLQPQYF. The CDR3 coding sequence is TGTGCCAGCAGCTCCCCGGACCTGGGGAAGTTACAACCCCAGTATTTT. The rearrangement uses TRBV7-8 and TRBJ2-3; D remains ambiguous. V was trimmed by 4 bases and J by 12 bases, leaving 26 bases between them. The CDR3 totals 16 residues. Per the germline V gene, CDR1 is SGHVS and CDR2 is FQNEAQ.